The 27 T cell receptor beta chains listed next were all sequenced from one sample in a study of cytomegalovirus exposure and HLA in healthy donors. 13 Jbeta primers and 60 Vbeta primers were used for the PCR. Sequenced by immunoSEQ multiplex PCR; TCRdb stores in-frame clones only, minus some. This table holds about 170,000 clones, 80% to 90% found once. Material: PBMCs. The receptors were gathered from a male donor in good health and CMV-seronegative.

The chain recombines TRBV4-3 with TRBJ2-7; no reliable D call. The CDR3 has 14 amino acids. The germline V and J ends were trimmed by 0 bases and 2 bases, with 8 bases remaining between them. Germline loops: CDR1 LGHNA, CDR2 YSLEER. The CDR3 DNA is TGCGCCAGCAGCCAAGATCGAGGAGCCTACGAGCAGTACTTC. Protein product: CASSQDRGAYEQYF.

As concerns this clone: This CDR3 is also generated by other DNA sequences in the sample. The rearrangement uses TRBV7-3 and TRBJ2-3, with 8 bases aligning to TRBD2. V dropped 1 base and J dropped 0; count of bases not matched to a gene: 0. In germline, CDR1 is SGHTA, CDR2 FQGTGA. The CDR3 loop spans 15 amino acids. This CDR3 is CASSLSGGSTDTQYF. In nucleotides, the CDR3 is TGTGCCAGCAGCTTAAGCGGGGGGAGCACAGATACGCAGTATTTT.

The CDR3 coding sequence is TGTGCCTGGAGTGCTGTACAGGGATATGGAAACACCATATATTTT. This encodes CAWSAVQGYGNTIYF. The gene calls are TRBV30 and TRBJ1-3; D perhaps matches TRBD1 (6 bases). CDR1 is GTSNPN and CDR2 is SVGIG in the germline V gene (reference sequence). CDR3 size: 15 residues. V lost 1 base, J lost 3 bases, and 13 bases lay in between.

V and J are TRBV9 and TRBJ2-3; perhaps TRBD2 as D (6 bases). The CDR3 consists of 15 residues. Trimming removed 4 bases from V and 2 bases from J, with 14 bases in between. Per germline, CDR1 SGDLS and CDR2 YYNGEE. The DNA for the CDR3 is TGTGCCAGCAGCTCCGGGACTCTACACACAGATACGCAGTATTTT. Protein sequence: CASSSGTLHTDTQYF.

The chain couples TRBV27 to TRBJ1-1; D gene uncertain. The germline V gene has CDR1 MNHEY and CDR2 SMNVEV (reference sequence). The ends were cut back, 9 bases at V and 1 base at J, with 9 bases in the middle. This CDR3 spans 12 amino acids. The CDR3, as DNA: TGTGCCAGTGGAACTACGAACACTGAAGCTTTCTTT. Translating gives CASGTTNTEAFF.

The chain is built from TRBV9 and TRBJ2-6, with 8 bases lining up with TRBD2. Trimming at V came to 0 bases and at J to 0 bases, leaving 5 bases not matched to a gene. The CDR3 is made up of 18 amino acids. Germline CDR1 SGDLS, CDR2 YYNGEE. CDR3 sequence reads: CASSVVGLGLSGANVLTF. The CDR3 DNA follows: TGTGCCAGCAGCGTAGTGGGACTAGGCCTCTCTGGGGCCAACGTCCTGACTTTC. Filled out from reference TRBV9 and TRBJ2-6, the complete variable domain reads DSGVTQTPKHLITATGQRVTLRCSPRSGDLSVYWYQQSLDQGLQFLIQYYNGEERAKGNILERFSAQQFPDLHSELNLSSLELGDSALYFCASSVVGLGLSGANVLTFGAGSRLTVL.

The rearrangement uses TRBV28 and TRBJ2-5; 9 bases are shared with TRBD1. The germline V gene has CDR1 MDHEN and CDR2 SYDVKM. This CDR3 region has 12 residues. V shed 6 bases, J shed 4 bases, and the junction held 0 bases outside the gene matches. CDR3 nucleotide sequence: TGTGCCAGCAGGACAGGGGGAGAGACCCAGTACTTC. Translated, it gives CASRTGGETQYF.

Here the CDR3 reads CASIRGLNTEAFF. DNA for the CDR3: TGTGCCAGTATAAGGGGGTTGAACACTGAAGCTTTCTTT. This chain joins TRBV19 and TRBJ1-1; tentative D call: TRBD1 (6 bases). The CDR3 has 13 residues. The ends were cut back, 7 bases at V and 0 bases at J, with 9 bases in the middle. The V gene's germline CDR1 is LNHDA and CDR2 SQIVND (reference sequence).

The V gene is TRBV27, the J gene TRBJ1-2; D gene ambiguous. The germline gives CDR1 MNHEY, CDR2 SMNVEV (reference sequence). The length of the CDR3 is 14 residues. V gave up 3 bases and J gave up 3 bases, with 11 bases separating them. The CDR3 spells CASSFGLTDYGYTF. Here the CDR3 DNA reads TGTGCCAGCAGTTTCGGACTGACCGACTATGGCTACACCTTC.

The rearrangement joins TRBV4-1 to TRBJ1-2; D may be TRBD1 (6 bases). Deletions cut 0 bases from V and 2 bases from J, with 10 bases between. CDR1 and CDR2 (germline): MGHRA, YSYEKL. The CDR3 totals 15 residues. The CDR3 loop is CASSQEGRGNYGYTF. In DNA, the CDR3 is TGCGCCAGCAGCCAAGAGGGCAGGGGAAACTATGGCTACACCTTC.

The J gene is TRBJ2-1, the V gene TRBV27; weak D call: TRBD1 (5 bases). Germline-derived CDR1 and CDR2 are MNHEY and SMNVEV (reference sequence). This CDR3 is 11 amino acids long. Trimming removed 7 bases from V and 6 bases from J, with 7 bases in between. CDR3 amino acids: CASTQGNEQFF. CDR3 DNA sequence: TGTGCCAGCACTCAGGGCAATGAGCAGTTCTTC.

The V and J genes are TRBV28 and TRBJ2-5; TRBD1 aligns across 12 bases. CDR3 length: 19 amino acids. Germline V gene sequence: CDR1 MDHEN, CDR2 SYDVKM. The J segment lost 6 bases and the V segment lost 0 bases, leaving 14 bases of the junction unmatched. CDR3 nucleotide sequence: TGTGCCAGCAGTTTATGGAGACTCGGGACAGGGGGCGCGGTGAAGACCCAGTACTTC. Its protein product is CASSLWRLGTGGAVKTQYF.

The table lists this clone with a few counts. Here the CDR3 DNA reads TGTGCCAGCAGCCGCCTCGCGGGGGTCTCTGAAGCTTTCTTT. This codes for CASSRLAGVSEAFF. This chain joins TRBV5-6 and TRBJ1-1, with D perhaps TRBD1 (5 bases). The CDR3 sequence is 14 residues long. CDR1 and CDR2 (germline): SGHDT, YYEEEE. V dropped 4 bases and J dropped 6 bases, with 16 bases sitting between them.

The J gene is TRBJ2-2, the V gene TRBV5-1; D may be TRBD1 (6 bases). The V end lost 0 bases, the J end lost 5 bases, and 14 bases lay between the germline ends. Germline CDR1 reads SGHRS; CDR2 reads YFSETQ. The CDR3 loop spans 16 amino acids. The CDR3 DNA is TGCGCCAGCAGCTTGGTAACAGGGCCGGATACCGGGGAGCTGTTTTTT. It is translated as CASSLVTGPDTGELFF.

The CDR3 DNA is TGTGCCAGCAGCCTCCGGACTAGCGGTGCTACCGGGGAGCTGTTTTTT. Translation gives CASSLRTSGATGELFF. The chain is built from TRBV5-4 and TRBJ2-2; 10 bases are a match to TRBD2. From germline, CDR1 is SGHNT and CDR2 YYREEE (reference sequence). This CDR3 has 16 amino acids. The V and J ends lost 4 bases and 5 bases, in that order; junction bases with no gene match: 8.

CDR3 region: CASSLEQGGGQPQHF. Here the CDR3 DNA reads TGCGCCAGCAGCTTGGAACAGGGGGGGGGTCAGCCCCAGCATTTT. J is TRBJ1-5 and V is TRBV5-1, with TRBD1 identical over 8 bases. The V gene end was trimmed by 0 bases and the J gene end by 6 bases; junction bases not matched to a gene: 5. Germline V gives CDR1 SGHRS, CDR2 YFSETQ. The CDR3 is made up of 15 amino acids. Supplemented by reference TRBV5-1 and TRBJ1-5, the full variable domain reads KAGVTQTPRYLIKTRGQQVTLSCSPISGHRSVSWYQQTPGQGLQFLFEYFSETQRNKGNFPGRFSGRQFSNSRSEMNVSTLELGDSALYLCASSLEQGGGQPQHFGDGTRLSIL.

This rearrangement joins TRBV29-1 to TRBJ2-2; D is possibly TRBD2 (5 bases). CDR3 length: 14 residues. V was pared by 3 bases and J by 5 bases, with 13 bases between. Germline V gene sequence: CDR1 SQVTM, CDR2 ANQGSEA. The CDR3 DNA is TGCAGCGTTGACGGGCTAGCAGGAACCGGGGAGCTGTTTTTT. Its protein product is CSVDGLAGTGELFF.

This clone appeared a few times. In nucleotides, the CDR3 is TGTGCCAGCAGCTCGGGACAGGGGATTTCTGGGGCCAACGTCCTGACTTTC. As protein: CASSSGQGISGANVLTF. The V gene is TRBV7-9, the J gene TRBJ2-6, with TRBD1 matching 10 bases. This CDR3 is built from 17 residues. V dropped 4 bases and J dropped 1; count of bases not matched to a gene: 4. Looked up from germline, CDR1 is SEHNR and CDR2 is FQNEAQ (reference sequence).

V usage is TRBV7-9 and J usage is TRBJ2-2, with TRBD2 identical over 12 bases. CDR1 is SEHNR and CDR2 is FQNEAQ in the germline V gene (reference sequence). The CDR3 is 17 residues long. The ends lost 5 bases at V and 5 bases at J; junction bases unmatched: 9. The CDR3 protein is CASSKGPGLAGTGELFF. In DNA form, the CDR3 reads TGTGCCAGCAGCAAAGGACCGGGACTAGCGGGTACCGGGGAGCTGTTTTTT.

This rearrangement joins TRBV29-1 to TRBJ2-1; 11 bases are a match to TRBD2. Germline trimming cut 5 bases from V and 7 bases from J; bases unmatched to any gene: 7. Germline V lookup: CDR1 SQVTM, CDR2 ANQGSEA. CDR3 length: 14 residues. The CDR3 loop reads CSVKLAGEMNEQFF. The CDR3 region has the DNA TGCAGCGTTAAACTAGCGGGAGAGATGAATGAGCAGTTCTTC.

V usage is TRBV11-2 and J usage is TRBJ1-1; D is perhaps TRBD1 (6 bases). CDR1 and CDR2 from the germline V gene are SGHAT and FQNNGV. CDR3 size: 17 residues. V shed 1 base and J shed 6 bases, with 21 bases lying between them. The CDR3 reads CASSLGVVGGQGAEAFF. The CDR3 coding sequence is TGTGCCAGCAGCTTAGGCGTAGTGGGGGGGCAAGGGGCTGAAGCTTTCTTT.

This sequence joins TRBV18 and TRBJ2-5, with 13 positions matching TRBD2. The germline V gene has CDR1 KGHSH and CDR2 LQKENI. CDR3 length: 16 amino acids. The junction had 3 bases not matched to a gene; V was cut back by 4 bases and J by 1 base. In DNA form, the CDR3 reads TGTGCCAGCTCACGGGGGACTAGCGGGGCCCAAGAGACCCAGTACTTC. Residues: CASSRGTSGAQETQYF.

This chain joins TRBV29-1 and TRBJ2-5, with 11 bases matching TRBD2. Germline CDR1 reads SQVTM; CDR2 reads ANQGSEA. CDR3 length: 14 residues. The V and J ends lost 3 bases and 6 bases, in that order; junction bases with no gene match: 6. The CDR3 reads CSVEATSGVQTQYF. CDR3 DNA sequence: TGCAGCGTTGAGGCGACTAGCGGGGTTCAGACCCAGTACTTC.

V gene TRBV28 combines with J gene TRBJ1-6; D possibly corresponds to TRBD1 (5 bases). This CDR3 has 13 amino acids. Trimming removed 5 bases at V and 8 bases at J, with 10 bases between. Germline CDR1 MDHEN, CDR2 SYDVKM. CDR3: CASSLDRDSPLHF. The CDR3 nucleotides are TGTGCCAGCAGTCTTGACAGAGATTCACCCCTCCACTTT.

In its sample, this clone was seen a few times. The chain employs TRBV30 and TRBJ2-7; the D gene is possibly TRBD2 (5 bases). Per the germline V gene, CDR1 is GTSNPN and CDR2 is SVGIG (reference sequence). The CDR3 loop spans 12 amino acids. V was trimmed by 1 base and J by 7 bases, leaving 11 bases between them. The CDR3 DNA reads TGTGCCTGGAGTGCCCCGGGATGGGAGCAGTACTTC. Residues: CAWSAPGWEQYF.

This sequence joins TRBV19 and TRBJ1-2, with D perhaps TRBD1 (5 bases). This CDR3 has 14 amino acids. Looked up from germline, CDR1 is LNHDA and CDR2 is SQIVND (reference sequence). Trimming pared 6 bases from V and 2 bases from J, leaving 13 bases between. CDR3 DNA sequence: TGTGCCAGTAGCCAGACAGTGCGAAACTATGGCTACACCTTC. Its translation is CASSQTVRNYGYTF.

The chain links TRBV18 to TRBJ2-4, with 9 nucleotides matching TRBD2. In germline, CDR1 is KGHSH, CDR2 LQKENI. Unmatched junction bases numbered 13, after V lost 0 bases and J lost 1 base. This CDR3 has 20 amino acids. The CDR3 spells CASSPPKREDLQGAKNIQYF. The CDR3 DNA sequence: TGTGCCAGCTCACCACCAAAGCGGGAGGATCTTCAGGGGGCCAAAAACATTCAGTACTTC.